This TCR beta chain was observed in a study of blood T cells in healthy people across ages. Findings and caveats of the study: A greater number of naive CD4+ cells and higher diversity distinguished long-lived donors from aged donors.

Total RNA, at least 5.5 micrograms per sample, was extracted from PBMCs. PCR was performed a second time for roughly 7 to 11 cycles using a sample-barcoded 5' primer and a J-beta primer mix. TCRdb processed the 5' RACE reads anew with MiXCR; each CDR3 protein has one entry. The sample lists about 800,000 distinct CDR3 sequences; 25% were seen once. Comment on this clonotype: Its antigen is not identified.

The CDR3 totals 16 residues. V lost 0 bases and J lost 2; bases outside the gene matches: 4. Germline loops: CDR1 LGHNA, CDR2 YNFKEQ. These data were also reused for a study on T cells of mothers and their children. That work adds: Donation involved three healthy Caucasian mothers and the six children that they had. Clones that were microchimeric and persistent were not detected among T cells.

This rearrangement joins TRBV4-2 to TRBJ2-5, with TRBD2 matching 9 bases. This receptor was identified in a boy between 5 and 17 years old in good health. The sequenced material came from blood. CDR3 in amino acids: CASSQDITSGQETQYF. CDR3 nucleotide sequence: TGTGCCAGCAGCCAAGATATTACTAGCGGGCAAGAGACCCAGTACTTC.